This is a list of T cell receptor beta chains from one sample in a study of STAT5B mutations in CD4+ large granular lymphocyte leukemia. Clones were sequenced by immunoSEQ multiplex PCR, and TCRdb holds only the in-frame ones, with some missing. The sample has 35,000 or so clones; more than 55% are singletons. The sample taken for sequencing was CD4+ T cells from blood buffy coats. These receptors were collected from a human donor in good health. Both conserved end residues are part of each CDR3. D genes are given only for firm matches. Size values are once, few and many counts, or a class for expanded clones, and some rows have none.

TRBJ2-1	TRBV9	-	-	CASSVAGVGITEQFF	TGTGCCAGCAGCGTAGCAGGGGTGGGCATCACTGAGCAGTTCTTC
TRBJ2-6	TRBV4-1	-	-	CASRYSGANVLTF	TGCGCCAGCAGGTACTCTGGGGCCAACGTCCTGACTTTC
TRBJ2-1	TRBV19	-	-	CASSIDLRGNEQFF	TGTGCCAGTAGTATAGATCTGAGAGGAAATGAGCAGTTCTTC
TRBJ2-7	TRBV6-5	-	-	CASSGGGTLYEQYF	TGTGCCAGCAGTGGGGGGGGCACCCTCTACGAGCAGTACTTC
TRBJ2-3	TRBV7-2	-	-	CAQGSSTDTQYF	TGTGCCCAGGGGTCTAGCACAGATACGCAGTATTTT
TRBJ2-2	TRBV4-2	-	TRBD2	CASSQTGTSGGRELFF	TGTGCCAGCAGCCAAACTGGGACTAGCGGGGGTAGGGAGCTGTTTTTT
TRBJ2-7	TRBV5-4	once	TRBD2	CASSSPGGVYEQYF	TGTGCCAGCAGCTCGCCCGGGGGGGTATACGAGCAGTACTTC
TRBJ2-3	TRBV4-3	once	TRBD2	CASSQDSGGLPTRGLYF	TGCGCCAGCAGCCAAGATTCGGGAGGACTCCCAACCAGAGGGTTGTATTTT
TRBJ1-1	TRBV12-5	-	-	CASGLAFDTEAFF	TGTGCTAGTGGTTTGGCCTTTGACACTGAAGCTTTCTTT
TRBJ2-5	TRBV30	-	TRBD1	CAWRIQGARETQYF	TGTGCCTGGCGTATACAGGGGGCCCGCGAGACCCAGTACTTC
TRBJ1-6	TRBV6-6	-	-	CASSSGIRPNSPLHF	TGTGCCAGCAGCTCCGGGATACGCCCTAATTCACCCCTCCACTTT
TRBJ2-2	TRBV27	few	-	CASRAGRAVAGELFF	TGTGCCAGCAGGGCGGGCAGGGCGGTAGCCGGGGAGCTGTTTTTT
TRBJ2-7	TRBV29-1	-	TRBD2	CSVGSGAVSREQYF	TGCAGCGTTGGGAGCGGGGCGGTCTCCCGCGAGCAGTACTTC
TRBJ1-2	TRBV5-1	-	-	CASSLAGMYGYTF	TGCGCCAGCAGCTTGGCAGGGATGTATGGCTACACCTTC
TRBJ2-7	TRBV18	once	-	CASSPGADSSYEQYF	TGTGCCAGCTCACCAGGGGCAGATAGCTCCTACGAGCAGTACTTC
TRBJ1-5	TRBV7-2	-	-	CASSLALGLQHF	TGTGCCAGCAGCTTAGCGCTGGGTCTGCAGCATTTT
TRBJ1-2	TRBV29-1	few	-	CSVDSYGYTF	TGCAGCGTTGATTCCTATGGCTACACCTTC
TRBJ1-6	TRBV27	few	-	CASSLGVGSPLHF	TGTGCCAGCAGTTTGGGAGTTGGTTCACCCCTCCACTTT
TRBJ1-5	TRBV5-6	few	-	CASSLYGGDNNQPQHF	TGTGCCAGCAGCTTGTATGGGGGGGATAACAATCAGCCCCAGCATTTT
TRBJ1-4	TRBV25-1	few	-	CASSVREKLFF	TGTGCCAGCAGTGTTCGAGAAAAACTGTTTTTT
TRBJ2-2	TRBV2	-	-	CASRGALRNTGELFF	TGTGCCAGCAGAGGGGCCCTGAGGAACACCGGGGAGCTGTTTTTT
TRBJ2-2	TRBV5-4	once	-	CASSLRGDTGELFF	TGTGCCAGCAGCTTGAGGGGGGACACCGGGGAGCTGTTTTTT
TRBJ2-7	TRBV12-5	-	TRBD1	CASAPPGTGREQYF	TGTGCTAGTGCCCCCCCCGGGACAGGGAGGGAGCAGTACTTC
TRBJ1-5	TRBV7-8	-	-	CASSLEGGHTPQHF	TGTGCCAGCAGCTTAGAGGGGGGCCACACGCCCCAGCATTTT
TRBJ2-2	TRBV15	-	-	CATSPGRGDTGELFF	TGTGCCACCAGTCCGGGGCGCGGGGACACCGGGGAGCTGTTTTTT
TRBJ1-5	TRBV15	few	TRBD1	CATSGEDRGVGNQPQHF	TGTGCCACCAGCGGGGAGGACAGGGGGGTCGGCAATCAGCCCCAGCATTTT
TRBJ1-6	TRBV5-4	-	TRBD1	CASSSGQGATNSPLHF	TGTGCCAGCAGCTCGGGACAGGGGGCGACTAATTCACCCCTCCACTTT
TRBJ2-7	TRBV9	-	-	CASSVAGAAIYEQYF	TGTGCCAGCAGCGTAGCGGGAGCGGCGATATACGAGCAGTACTTC
TRBJ1-4	TRBV5-4	-	-	CASSFQPGPNEKLFF	TGTGCCAGCAGTTTCCAACCGGGGCCGAATGAAAAACTGTTTTTT
TRBJ2-4	TRBV5-1	-	-	CASSLGETSWYF	TGCGCCAGCAGCCTGGGTGAGACTAGTTGGTACTTC
TRBJ1-5	TRBV2	-	TRBD1	CASSKTGALPPQPQHF	TGTGCCAGCAGTAAGACAGGGGCCTTACCGCCTCAGCCCCAGCATTTT
TRBJ2-4	TRBV7-9	-	-	CASSREQSKDIQYF	TGTGCCAGCAGCAGGGAACAGTCTAAGGACATTCAGTACTTC
TRBJ1-6	TRBV19	-	-	CASSIPHRGGYNSPLHF	TGTGCCAGTAGTATCCCTCACCGGGGCGGGTATAATTCACCCCTCCACTTT
TRBJ2-7	TRBV25-1	few	TRBD1	CASPPDRGFLRGQYF	TGTGCCAGCCCACCTGACAGGGGGTTCTTACGTGGGCAGTACTTC
TRBJ1-6	TRBV19	few	-	CASSVGALAQTVPLHF	TGTGCCAGTAGTGTCGGGGCGTTGGCCCAAACTGTGCCCCTCCACTTT
TRBJ2-7	TRBV18	few	-	CASSPQSGASYEQYF	TGTGCCAGCTCACCACAGAGCGGTGCCTCCTACGAGCAGTACTTC
TRBJ1-4	TRBV4-3	-	TRBD1	CASSPGGFATNEKLFF	TGCGCCAGCAGCCCAGGGGGGTTCGCAACTAATGAAAAACTGTTTTTT
TRBJ2-1	TRBV6-4	few	TRBD2	CASSKSGLALDEQFF	TGTGCCAGCAGTAAGTCGGGACTAGCGTTGGATGAGCAGTTCTTC
TRBJ1-2	TRBV6-5	-	-	CASSYSPRGSYGYTF	TGTGCCAGCAGTTACTCACCCCGGGGCAGCTATGGCTACACCTTC
TRBJ2-7	TRBV10-1	once	-	CASLWEQYF	TGCGCCAGTTTGTGGGAGCAGTACTTC
TRBJ2-7	TRBV5-1	-	TRBD1	CASSPTDRGVREQYF	TGCGCCAGCAGCCCTACGGACAGGGGGGTAAGGGAGCAGTACTTC
TRBJ2-1	TRBV5-1	-	-	CASTPRGGGLEQFF	TGCGCCAGCACCCCCCGTGGCGGGGGCCTTGAGCAGTTCTTC
TRBJ2-5	TRBV4-2	few	-	CASSQGTGEETQYF	TGTGCCAGCAGCCAAGGGACGGGCGAAGAGACCCAGTACTTC
TRBJ1-1	TRBV6-6	-	-	CASSLMTPNTEAFF	TGTGCCAGCAGTCTAATGACCCCGAACACTGAAGCTTTCTTT
TRBJ1-6	TRBV6-5	-	TRBD1	CASSTGANNSPLHF	TGTGCCAGCAGTACAGGGGCTAATAATTCACCCCTCCACTTT
TRBJ1-4	TRBV7-9	few	-	CASSLRGGTNEKLFF	TGTGCCAGCAGCTTAAGGGGAGGGACTAATGAAAAACTGTTTTTT
TRBJ1-2	TRBV5-1	few	TRBD1	CASSLGGTGDYGYTF	TGCGCCAGCAGCTTGGGCGGGACAGGAGATTATGGCTACACCTTC
TRBJ2-1	TRBV5-4	-	TRBD2	CASSLTSEHEQFF	TGTGCCAGCAGCTTGACTAGCGAACATGAGCAGTTCTTC
TRBJ2-2	TRBV7-2	-	TRBD2	CASSLVAASGGSTGELFF	TGTGCCAGCAGCTTAGTGGCGGCTAGCGGGGGGAGTACCGGGGAGCTGTTTTTT
TRBJ2-7	TRBV5-4	-	-	CASSHFDGTYEQYF	TGTGCCAGCAGCCACTTCGACGGTACCTACGAGCAGTACTTC
TRBJ1-1	TRBV4-1	-	TRBD1	CASSSPTGRTEAFF	TGCGCCAGCAGCTCACCGACAGGGAGGACTGAAGCTTTCTTT
TRBJ1-2	TRBV11-2	-	-	CASSLDASYGYTF	TGTGCCAGCAGCTTAGATGCCTCGTATGGCTACACCTTC
TRBJ2-3	TRBV5-1	-	-	CASSPGQGVPDTQYF	TGCGCCAGCAGCCCGGGACAAGGCGTCCCAGATACGCAGTATTTT